The 14 T cell receptor beta chains listed next were all sequenced from one sample in a study of chemoradiotherapy in HPV16-positive cancers. Assay: immunoSEQ multiplex PCR; the TCRdb copy retains only in-frame clones and omits some. The table includes around 13,000 clones, 70% to 85% detected once. The sample was gathered from a patient who underwent chemoradiotherapy. The receptors were gathered from a human donor with HPV-associated anogenital cancer.

The chain carries TRBV27 and TRBJ2-3; 7 bases are shared with TRBD1. Germline CDR1 is MNHEY and CDR2 is SMNVEV (reference sequence). The CDR3 covers 16 residues. The V and J ends lost 4 bases and 2 bases, in that order; junction bases with no gene match: 9. This CDR3 is CASSSSRDSHTDTQYF. CDR3 coding DNA: TGTGCCAGCAGTTCAAGCCGGGACAGTCACACAGATACGCAGTATTTT.

This clone was seen more than once but under ten times. V is TRBV5-1 and J is TRBJ2-2; 7 bases match TRBD1. V lost 1 base and J lost 0; bases outside the gene matches: 3. Germline V lookup: CDR1 SGHRS, CDR2 YFSETQ. The CDR3 runs to 16 residues. The CDR3 loop is CASSLPGTANTGELFF. In nucleotides, the CDR3 is TGCGCCAGCAGCTTGCCCGGGACAGCGAACACCGGGGAGCTGTTTTTT.

The rearrangement links TRBV6-5 to TRBJ1-1, with D uncertain. Trimming cost V 0 bases and J 0 bases, with 8 bases left between them. The CDR3 has 15 residues. Germline CDR1 is MNHEY and CDR2 is SVGAGI. The CDR3 DNA reads TGTGCCAGCAGTTACTCGGGCGGTATGAACACTGAAGCTTTCTTT. Translation gives CASSYSGGMNTEAFF.

The chain combines TRBV10-3 with TRBJ2-7; the match to TRBD1 covers 7 bases. The CDR3 length is 14 residues. CDR1 ENHRY and CDR2 SYGVKD come from the germline V gene. V was pared by 6 bases and J by 4 bases, with 9 bases of the junction left unmatched. CDR3 amino acids: CAIRRDGTAYEQYF. CDR3 coding DNA: TGTGCCATCAGACGAGACGGGACAGCTTACGAGCAGTACTTC.

CDR3 in DNA: TGCAGCGTAGGTGGGACAGCCAAAAACATTCAGTACTTC. Translating gives CSVGGTAKNIQYF. V usage is TRBV29-1 and J usage is TRBJ2-4; tentatively, D is TRBD1 or TRBD2 (5 bases each). V was clipped by 6 bases and J by 0 bases, with 9 bases between them. Germline lookup yields CDR1 SQVTM and CDR2 ANQGSEA. The CDR3 covers 13 residues.

This sequence joins TRBV27 and TRBJ1-1, with 7 bases identical to TRBD1. CDR3 size: 14 residues. Germline V gives CDR1 MNHEY, CDR2 SMNVEV (reference sequence). With 6 bases clipped from V and 2 bases from J, the junction kept 6 bases outside the gene matches. CDR3 nucleotides: TGTGCCAGCAGCCCGGGACAGCTTAACACTGAAGCTTTCTTT. Residues: CASSPGQLNTEAFF.

V usage is TRBV9 and J usage is TRBJ2-1; the D is unclear. The CDR3 is 14 amino acids. Trimming stripped 4 bases from V and 7 bases from J, with 15 bases between. Per germline, CDR1 SGDLS and CDR2 YYNGEE. The CDR3 region is CASSPYTGVNEQFF. In DNA form, the CDR3 reads TGTGCCAGCAGCCCATATACTGGGGTAAATGAGCAGTTCTTC.

This clone has only a few counts. V usage is TRBV27 and J usage is TRBJ1-2; D possibly corresponds to TRBD1 (5 bases). Per the germline V gene, CDR1 is MNHEY and CDR2 is SMNVEV (reference sequence). CDR3 size: 12 residues. Trimming took off 5 bases at V and 8 bases at J, with 12 bases between the two ends. This CDR3 reads CASSPSGGGYTF. CDR3 nucleotides: TGTGCCAGCAGTCCCTCTGGGGGAGGCTACACCTTC.

This rearrangement joins TRBV15 to TRBJ2-7; D might be TRBD1 (6 bases). The length of the CDR3 is 15 residues. Per the germline V gene, CDR1 is LNHNV and CDR2 is YYDKDF (reference sequence). V lost 3 bases, J lost 0 bases, and 12 bases lay in between. CDR3 DNA: TGTGCCACCAGCAGCATGACAGGTATCTCCTACGAGCAGTACTTC. Encoded protein: CATSSMTGISYEQYF.

The count of this clone is one. The J gene is TRBJ2-5, the V gene TRBV2; 7 bases are a match to TRBD2. Germline V lookup: CDR1 SNHLY, CDR2 FYNNEI. This CDR3 spans 13 amino acids. V dropped 6 bases and J dropped 4; count of bases not matched to a gene: 5. The CDR3, as DNA: TGTGCCAGCAGGATACTAGCGCGAGAGACCCAGTACTTC. Encoded protein: CASRILARETQYF.

This chain connects TRBV7-6 to TRBJ2-3; D uncertain. Deletions cut 3 bases from V and 2 bases from J, with 9 bases between. This CDR3 is built from 14 residues. CDR1 and CDR2 from the germline V gene are SGHVS and FNYEAQ. This chain's CDR3 is CASSLETLTDTQYF. The CDR3 DNA follows: TGTGCCAGCAGCTTGGAGACTCTCACAGATACGCAGTATTTT.

The chain is built from TRBV7-8 and TRBJ2-1; 9 nucleotides align to TRBD2. Germline assignment: CDR1 SGHVS and CDR2 FQNEAQ. V lost 5 bases, J lost 0 bases, and 2 bases stayed unmatched. This CDR3 comprises 15 residues. Here the CDR3 reads CASSVSGSSYNEQFF. The DNA for the CDR3 is TGTGCCAGCAGCGTTAGCGGGAGCTCCTACAATGAGCAGTTCTTC.

The chain uses TRBV19 and TRBJ2-7; D not certain. With 2 bases removed from V and 3 bases from J, the gap between germline ends came to 17 bases. CDR1 and CDR2 (germline): LNHDA, SQIVND (reference sequence). CDR3 size: 16 residues. The DNA for the CDR3 is TGTGCCAGTAGTATATATTGGCCGGATCAAAGCTACGAGCAGTACTTC. Translation gives CASSIYWPDQSYEQYF. Complete variable domain (other parts from reference TRBV19 and TRBJ2-7): DGGITQSPKYLFRKEGQNVTLSCEQNLNHDAMYWYRQDPGQGLRLIYYSQIVNDFQKGDIAEGYSVSREKKESFPLTVTSAQKNPTAFYLCASSIYWPDQSYEQYFGPGTRLTVT.

The V gene is TRBV6-4, the J gene TRBJ2-2; TRBD2 agrees at 12 bases. Trimming removed 5 bases from V and 5 bases from J; junction bases left unmatched: 6. The CDR3 is 16 residues long. Germline CDR1 MRHNA, CDR2 SNTAGT. CDR3 sequence reads: CASSSTGTSGTGELFF. The CDR3 bases are TGTGCCAGCAGTTCAACCGGGACTAGCGGGACCGGGGAGCTGTTTTTT.